This TCR beta chain was sequenced for a study of blood T cell repertoires in COVID-19. Study details: Acute and convalescent COVID-19 samples came from the United States, Italy and Spain.

Authors' data handling: Amplified reference gene primers provided the basis for estimating nucleated cell counts. Clones were sequenced by immunoSEQ multiplex PCR, and TCRdb holds only the in-frame ones, with some missing. That table furnishes V, J and clone size, whereas the DNA furnished D and trimming. The data hold approximately 360,000 clones, with nearly 90% observed a single time. The V gene lost 0 bases and the J gene lost 2 bases, with 8 bases spanning the gap. CDR3 size: 14 residues. Germline CDR1 SGHRS, CDR2 YFSETQ. The chain couples TRBV5-1 to TRBJ1-1; D is perhaps TRBD1 (5 bases). Sequencing used peripheral blood. The clonotype originates from a man in his late teens or twenties with active or convalescent COVID-19. CDR3: CASSLAQGNTEAFF. In DNA form, the CDR3 reads TGCGCCAGCAGCTTGGCCCAGGGCAACACTGAAGCTTTCTTT.